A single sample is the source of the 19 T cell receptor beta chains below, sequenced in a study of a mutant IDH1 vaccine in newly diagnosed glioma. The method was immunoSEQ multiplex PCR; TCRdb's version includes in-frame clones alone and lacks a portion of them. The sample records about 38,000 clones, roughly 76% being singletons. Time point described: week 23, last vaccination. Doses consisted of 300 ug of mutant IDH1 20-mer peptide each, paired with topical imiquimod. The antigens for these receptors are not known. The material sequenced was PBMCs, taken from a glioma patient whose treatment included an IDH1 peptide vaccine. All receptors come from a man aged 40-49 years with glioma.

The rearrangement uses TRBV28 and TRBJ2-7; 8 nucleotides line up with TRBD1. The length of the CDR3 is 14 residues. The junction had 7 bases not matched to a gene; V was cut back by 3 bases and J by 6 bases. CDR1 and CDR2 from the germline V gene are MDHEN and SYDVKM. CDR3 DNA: TGTGCCAGCAGTTTGGGCAGGGGGCTTAGCGAGCAGTACTTC. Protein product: CASSLGRGLSEQYF.

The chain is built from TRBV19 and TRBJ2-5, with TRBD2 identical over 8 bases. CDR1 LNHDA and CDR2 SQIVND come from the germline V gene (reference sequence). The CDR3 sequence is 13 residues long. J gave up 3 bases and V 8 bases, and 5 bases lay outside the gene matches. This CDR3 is CASRRAGEETQYF. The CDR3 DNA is TGTGCCAGTCGACGAGCGGGGGAAGAGACCCAGTACTTC.

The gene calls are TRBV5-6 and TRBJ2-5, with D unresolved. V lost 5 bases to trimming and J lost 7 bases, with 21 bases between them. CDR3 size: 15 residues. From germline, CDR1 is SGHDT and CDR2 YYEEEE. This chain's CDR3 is CASSSETSMEGTQYF. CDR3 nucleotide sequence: TGTGCCAGCAGTTCCGAGACCAGCATGGAAGGGACCCAGTACTTC.

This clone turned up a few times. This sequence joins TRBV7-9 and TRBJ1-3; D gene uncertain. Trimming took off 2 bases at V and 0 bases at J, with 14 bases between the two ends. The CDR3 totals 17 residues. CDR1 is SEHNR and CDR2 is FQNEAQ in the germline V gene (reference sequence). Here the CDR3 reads CASSLRAGIFSGNTIYF. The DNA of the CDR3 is TGTGCCAGCAGCTTAAGGGCCGGAATCTTCTCTGGAAACACCATATATTTT.

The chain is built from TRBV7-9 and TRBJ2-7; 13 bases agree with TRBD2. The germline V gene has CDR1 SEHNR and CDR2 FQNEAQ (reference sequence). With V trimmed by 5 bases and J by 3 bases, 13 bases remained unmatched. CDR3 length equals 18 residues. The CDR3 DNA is TGTGCCAGCAGCGTTCCGGGACTAGCGGGACCAGAGGTCTACGAGCAGTACTTC. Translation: CASSVPGLAGPEVYEQYF.

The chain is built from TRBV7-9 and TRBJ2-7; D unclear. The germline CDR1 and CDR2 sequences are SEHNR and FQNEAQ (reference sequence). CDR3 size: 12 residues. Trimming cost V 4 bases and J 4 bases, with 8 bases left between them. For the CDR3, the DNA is TGTGCCAGCAGCTCCCAGGTTTACGAGCAGTACTTC. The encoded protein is CASSSQVYEQYF.

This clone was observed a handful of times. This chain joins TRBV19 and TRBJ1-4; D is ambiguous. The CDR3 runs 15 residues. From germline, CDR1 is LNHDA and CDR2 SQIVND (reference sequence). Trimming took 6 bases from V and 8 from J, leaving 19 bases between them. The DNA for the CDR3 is TGTGCCAGTAGAGTATCAGGCGGAAATCGGGAAAAACTGTTTTTT. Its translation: CASRVSGGNREKLFF.

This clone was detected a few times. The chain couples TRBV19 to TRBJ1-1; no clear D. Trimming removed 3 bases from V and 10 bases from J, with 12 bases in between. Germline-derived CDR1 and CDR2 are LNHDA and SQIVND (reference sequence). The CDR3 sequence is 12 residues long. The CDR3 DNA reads TGTGCCAGTAGTATGTCAGGCCCCCCAGCTTTCTTT. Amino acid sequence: CASSMSGPPAFF. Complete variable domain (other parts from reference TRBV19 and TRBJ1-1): DGGITQSPKYLFRKEGQNVTLSCEQNLNHDAMYWYRQDPGQGLRLIYYSQIVNDFQKGDIAEGYSVSREKKESFPLTVTSAQKNPTAFYLCASSMSGPPAFFGQGTRLTVV.

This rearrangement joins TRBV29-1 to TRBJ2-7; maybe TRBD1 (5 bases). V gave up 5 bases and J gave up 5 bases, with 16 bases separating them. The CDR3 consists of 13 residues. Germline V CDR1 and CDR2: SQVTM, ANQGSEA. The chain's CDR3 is CSVSTEPGNEQYF. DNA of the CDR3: TGCAGCGTTTCTACAGAGCCAGGGAACGAGCAGTACTTC.

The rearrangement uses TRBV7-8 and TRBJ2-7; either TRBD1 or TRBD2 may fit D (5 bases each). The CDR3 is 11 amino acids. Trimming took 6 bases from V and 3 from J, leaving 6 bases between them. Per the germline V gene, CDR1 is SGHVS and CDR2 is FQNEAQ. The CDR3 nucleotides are TGTGCCAGCAGGAGGGGCTACGAGCAGTACTTC. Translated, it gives CASRRGYEQYF. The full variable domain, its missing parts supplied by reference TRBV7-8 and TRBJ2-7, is GAGVSQSPRYKVAKRGQDVALRCDPISGHVSLFWYQQALGQGPEFLTYFQNEAQLDKSGLPSDRFFAERPEGSVSTLKIQRTQQEDSAVYLCASRRGYEQYFGPGTRLTVT.

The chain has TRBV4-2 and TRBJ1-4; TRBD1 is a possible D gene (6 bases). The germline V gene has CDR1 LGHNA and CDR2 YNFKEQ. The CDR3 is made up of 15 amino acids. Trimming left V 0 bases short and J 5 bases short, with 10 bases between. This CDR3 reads CASSQEGAGNEKLFF. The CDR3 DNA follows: TGTGCCAGCAGCCAAGAGGGGGCCGGGAATGAAAAACTGTTTTTT.

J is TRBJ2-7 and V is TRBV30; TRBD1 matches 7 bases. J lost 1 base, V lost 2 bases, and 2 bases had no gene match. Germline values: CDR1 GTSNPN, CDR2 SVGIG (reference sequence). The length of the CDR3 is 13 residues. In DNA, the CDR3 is TGTGCCTGGAGTTACAGGGGATCCTACGAGCAGTACTTC. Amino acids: CAWSYRGSYEQYF.

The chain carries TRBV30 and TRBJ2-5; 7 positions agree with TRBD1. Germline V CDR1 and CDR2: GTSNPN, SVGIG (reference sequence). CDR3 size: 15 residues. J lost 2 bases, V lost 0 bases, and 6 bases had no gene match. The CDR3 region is CAWSVGAGGQETQYF. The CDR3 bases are TGTGCCTGGAGTGTAGGGGCAGGGGGTCAAGAGACCCAGTACTTC. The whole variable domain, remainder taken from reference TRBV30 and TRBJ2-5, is SQTIHQWPATLVQPVGSPLSLECTVEGTSNPNLYWYRQAAGRGLQLLFYSVGIGQISSEVPQNLSASRPQDRQFILSSKKLLLSDSGFYLCAWSVGAGGQETQYFGPGTRLLVL.

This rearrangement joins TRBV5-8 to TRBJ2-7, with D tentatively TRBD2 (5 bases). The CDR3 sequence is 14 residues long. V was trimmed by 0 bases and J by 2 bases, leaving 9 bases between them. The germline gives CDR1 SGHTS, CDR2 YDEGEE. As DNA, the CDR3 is TGTGCCAGCAGCTTGGGAGGGCCCCCCTACGAGCAGTACTTC. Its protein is CASSLGGPPYEQYF.

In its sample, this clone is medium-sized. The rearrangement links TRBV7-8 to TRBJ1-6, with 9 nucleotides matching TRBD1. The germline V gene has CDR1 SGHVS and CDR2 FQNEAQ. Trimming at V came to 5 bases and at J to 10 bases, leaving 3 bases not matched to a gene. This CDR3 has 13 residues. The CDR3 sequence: CASSGTGNSPLHF. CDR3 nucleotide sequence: TGTGCCAGCAGCGGGACAGGGAACTCACCCCTCCACTTT.

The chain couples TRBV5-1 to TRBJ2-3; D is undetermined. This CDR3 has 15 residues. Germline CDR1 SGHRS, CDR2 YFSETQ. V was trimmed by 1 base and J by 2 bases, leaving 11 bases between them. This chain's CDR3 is CASSLRSQVTDTQYF. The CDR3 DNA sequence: TGCGCCAGCAGCTTGAGGAGCCAAGTCACAGATACGCAGTATTTT.

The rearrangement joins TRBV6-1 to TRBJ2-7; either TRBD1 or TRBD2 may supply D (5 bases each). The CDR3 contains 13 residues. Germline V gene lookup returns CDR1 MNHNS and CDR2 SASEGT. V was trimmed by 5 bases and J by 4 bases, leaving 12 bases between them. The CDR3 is CASSSIGEYEQYF. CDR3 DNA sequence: TGTGCCAGCAGTTCAATAGGGGAGTACGAGCAGTACTTC.

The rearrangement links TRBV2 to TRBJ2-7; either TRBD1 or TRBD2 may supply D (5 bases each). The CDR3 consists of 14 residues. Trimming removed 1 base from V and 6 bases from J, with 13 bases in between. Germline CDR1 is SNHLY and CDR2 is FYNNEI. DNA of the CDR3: TGTGCCAGCAGTGAAGAGGGGCTCCGGGGCGAGCAGTACTTC. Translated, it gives CASSEEGLRGEQYF.

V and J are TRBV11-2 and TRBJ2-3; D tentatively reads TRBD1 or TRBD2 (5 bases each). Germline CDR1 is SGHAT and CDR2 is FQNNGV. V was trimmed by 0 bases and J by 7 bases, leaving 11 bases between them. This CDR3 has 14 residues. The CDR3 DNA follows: TGTGCCAGCAGCTTAGACCCGGGACGGAATACGCAGTATTTT. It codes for CASSLDPGRNTQYF.